This paragraph covers one TCR beta chain sequence. The antigen is not known. These data originate in a study of human thymus T cells. The assay was immunoSEQ multiplex PCR, and TCRdb's table has in-frame clones only and misses some. The sample comprises roughly 86,000 clones, around 96% of which are singletons, and 0.031% rests with the top ten. Thymic samples were excised during corrective heart operations. V was shortened by 0 bases and J by 4 bases, with 7 bases between the two germline ends. From germline, CDR1 is SGHRS and CDR2 YFSETQ. This CDR3 contains 14 residues. Study-wide points: Related research found strongly overlapping thymic repertoires in unrelated individuals.

V and J are TRBV5-1 and TRBJ1-4; D remains unclear. Sequencing input: thymus tissue. The TCR was taken from a boy in the first two years of life with a congenital heart defect but otherwise immunologically healthy. The CDR3 sequence is CASSLAGDNEKLFF. The CDR3 DNA reads TGCGCCAGCAGCTTGGCAGGAGATAATGAAAAACTGTTTTTT.